The 9 T cell receptor beta chains given below trace back to one sample, sequenced in a study of cytomegalovirus exposure and HLA in healthy donors. Sequenced by immunoSEQ multiplex PCR; TCRdb stores in-frame clones only, minus some. The sample comprises about 160,000 clones, roughly 91% of which are singletons, and around 10% rests with the top ten. The sequenced sample consisted of PBMCs. The receptors come from a woman aged 18 to 35 in good health and CMV-seropositive.

The chain combines TRBV2 with TRBJ1-3, with TRBD1 matching over 7 bases. Germline CDR1 reads SNHLY; CDR2 reads FYNNEI. Unmatched junction bases numbered 6, after V lost 6 bases and J lost 4 bases. This CDR3 contains 14 residues. CDR3 amino acids: CASRATGFGNTIYF. CDR3 bases: TGTGCCAGCAGAGCGACAGGGTTCGGAAACACCATATATTTT.

The chain is built from TRBV11-2 and TRBJ2-1, with TRBD1 matching over 7 bases. This CDR3 spans 15 amino acids. In germline, CDR1 is SGHAT, CDR2 FQNNGV. Losses at the gene ends were 5 bases for V and 4 bases for J; bases not matched to a gene: 8. The CDR3: CASSPSGQRYNEQFF. CDR3 in DNA: TGTGCCAGCAGCCCATCGGGACAGCGTTACAATGAGCAGTTCTTC.

The V and J genes are TRBV10-3 and TRBJ1-1; TRBD1 is a possible D gene (5 bases). This CDR3 is built from 14 residues. CDR1 is ENHRY, CDR2 SYGVKD, per germline. V gave up 4 bases and J gave up 11 bases, with 20 bases separating them. The CDR3 DNA follows: TGTGCCATCAGTGTGGGACTTAACACTGGGCCGGCTTTCTTT. This sequence encodes CAISVGLNTGPAFF.

The chain employs TRBV5-6 and TRBJ2-5; no firm D call. This CDR3 comprises 14 residues. CDR1 and CDR2 (germline): SGHDT, YYEEEE. V lost 4 bases, J lost 4 bases, and 14 bases lay in between. The CDR3 DNA is TGTGCCAGCAGCGAGGTCGGTATGAGAGAGACCCAGTACTTC. This codes for CASSEVGMRETQYF.

In this sample, this clone turned up once. V gene TRBV5-1 combines with J gene TRBJ2-7; TRBD2 agrees at 8 bases. J lost 3 bases, V lost 0 bases, and 11 bases had no gene match. Germline CDR1 SGHRS, CDR2 YFSETQ. The CDR3 is 17 amino acids. The CDR3 nucleotides read TGCGCCAGCAGCTTGGGGCAAGCGGGAGTCAACCTCTACGAGCAGTACTTC. It yields the protein CASSLGQAGVNLYEQYF.

V gene TRBV14 combines with J gene TRBJ1-2, with D unresolved. The V end was cut by 0 bases, the J end by 2 bases, with 7 bases between. The CDR3 is 14 amino acids. The germline CDR1 and CDR2 sequences are SGHDN and FVKESK. This CDR3 reads CASSQDPGNYGYTF. The CDR3 DNA is TGTGCCAGCAGCCAAGATCCCGGGAACTATGGCTACACCTTC.

The chain links TRBV7-2 to TRBJ1-1; D is unclear. Per the germline V gene, CDR1 is SGHTA and CDR2 is FQGNSA. CDR3 length: 14 residues. The V and J ends lost 1 base and 2 bases respectively, with 8 bases between them. CDR3 bases: TGTGCCAGCAGCTTAGTGCGGGGAAACACTGAAGCTTTCTTT. Protein product: CASSLVRGNTEAFF.

The chain combines TRBV6-6 with TRBJ1-2; no clear D. The germline gives CDR1 MNHNY, CDR2 SVGAGI (reference sequence). The CDR3 is 10 amino acids. The CDR3, as DNA: TGTGTCACGATAGATAATGGCTACACCTTC. The encoded protein is CVTIDNGYTF.

The chain recombines TRBV27 with TRBJ2-6; a weak D match, TRBD1 (5 bases). This CDR3 spans 16 amino acids. Germline values: CDR1 MNHEY, CDR2 SMNVEV (reference sequence). V lost 3 bases and J lost 0, with 9 bases in between. This chain's CDR3 is CASSFTGTSGANVLTF. DNA of the CDR3: TGTGCCAGCAGTTTTACAGGAACCTCTGGGGCCAACGTCCTGACTTTC. The full variable domain, completed using reference TRBV27 and TRBJ2-6, is EAQVTQNPRYLITVTGKKLTVTCSQNMNHEYMSWYRQDPGLGLRQIYYSMNVEVTDKGDVPEGYKVSRKEKRNFPLILESPSPNQTSLYFCASSFTGTSGANVLTFGAGSRLTVL.